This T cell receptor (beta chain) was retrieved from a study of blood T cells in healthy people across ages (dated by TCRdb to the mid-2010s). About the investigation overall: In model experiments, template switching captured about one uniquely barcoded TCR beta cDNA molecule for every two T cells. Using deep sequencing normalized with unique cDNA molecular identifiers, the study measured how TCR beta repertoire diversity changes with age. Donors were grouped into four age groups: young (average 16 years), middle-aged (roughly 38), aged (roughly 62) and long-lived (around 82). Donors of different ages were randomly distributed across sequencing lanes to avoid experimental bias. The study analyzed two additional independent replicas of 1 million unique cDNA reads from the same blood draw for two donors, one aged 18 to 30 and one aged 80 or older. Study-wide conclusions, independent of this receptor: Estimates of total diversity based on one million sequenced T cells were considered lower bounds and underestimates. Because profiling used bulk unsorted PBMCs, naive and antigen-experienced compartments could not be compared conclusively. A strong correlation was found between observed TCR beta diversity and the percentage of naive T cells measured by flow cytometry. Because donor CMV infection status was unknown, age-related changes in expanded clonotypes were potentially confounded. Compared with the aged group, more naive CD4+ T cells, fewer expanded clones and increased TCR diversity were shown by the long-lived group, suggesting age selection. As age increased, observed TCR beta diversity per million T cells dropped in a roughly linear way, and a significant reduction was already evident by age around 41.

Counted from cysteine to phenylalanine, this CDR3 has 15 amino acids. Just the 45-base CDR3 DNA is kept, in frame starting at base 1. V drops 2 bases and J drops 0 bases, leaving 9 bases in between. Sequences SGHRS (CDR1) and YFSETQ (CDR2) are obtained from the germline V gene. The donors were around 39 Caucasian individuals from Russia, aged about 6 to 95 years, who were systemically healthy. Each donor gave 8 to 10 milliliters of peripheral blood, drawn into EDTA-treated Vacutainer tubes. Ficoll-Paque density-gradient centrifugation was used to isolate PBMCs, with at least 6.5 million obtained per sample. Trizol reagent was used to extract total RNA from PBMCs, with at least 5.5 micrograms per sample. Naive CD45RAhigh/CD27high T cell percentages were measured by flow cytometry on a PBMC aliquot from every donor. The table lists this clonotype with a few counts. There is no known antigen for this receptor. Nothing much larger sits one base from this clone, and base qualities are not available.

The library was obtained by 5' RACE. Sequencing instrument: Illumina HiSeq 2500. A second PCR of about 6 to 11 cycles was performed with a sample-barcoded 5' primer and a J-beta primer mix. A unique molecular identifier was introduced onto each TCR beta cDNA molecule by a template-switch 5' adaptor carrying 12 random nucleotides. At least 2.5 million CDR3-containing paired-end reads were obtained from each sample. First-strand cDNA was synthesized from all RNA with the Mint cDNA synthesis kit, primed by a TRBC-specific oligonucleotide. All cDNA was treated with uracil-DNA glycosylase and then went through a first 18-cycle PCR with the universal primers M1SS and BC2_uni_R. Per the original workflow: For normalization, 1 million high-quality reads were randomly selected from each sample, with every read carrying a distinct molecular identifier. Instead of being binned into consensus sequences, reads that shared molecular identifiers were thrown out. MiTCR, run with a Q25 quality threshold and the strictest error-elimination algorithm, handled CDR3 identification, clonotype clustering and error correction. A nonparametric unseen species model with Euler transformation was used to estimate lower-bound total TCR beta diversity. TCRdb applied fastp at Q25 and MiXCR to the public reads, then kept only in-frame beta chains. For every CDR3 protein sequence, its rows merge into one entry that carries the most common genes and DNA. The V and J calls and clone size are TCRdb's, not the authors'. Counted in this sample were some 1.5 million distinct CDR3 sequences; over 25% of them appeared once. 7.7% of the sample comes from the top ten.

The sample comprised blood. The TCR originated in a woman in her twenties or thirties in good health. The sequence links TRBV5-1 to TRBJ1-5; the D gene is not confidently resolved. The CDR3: CASSFNSDSNQPQHF. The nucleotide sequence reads TGCGCCAGCAGCTTTAACAGCGATAGCAATCAGCCCCAGCATTTT.